A single sample gave rise to the 22 T cell receptor beta chains below, sequenced in a study of blood T cell repertoires in COVID-19. The table came from immunoSEQ multiplex PCR; TCRdb's copy has only in-frame clones and leaves some out. The sample has 100,000 to 150,000 clones, 79% seen once. The source material was peripheral blood. The receptor set was obtained from a middle-aged man with active or convalescent COVID-19.

The chain employs TRBV28 and TRBJ1-2; D perhaps matches TRBD1 (5 bases). This CDR3 has 13 residues. The germline CDR1 and CDR2 sequences are MDHEN and SYDVKM. Trimming left V 2 bases short and J 7 bases short, with 11 bases between. CDR3 region: CASSLGGFPGYTF. The CDR3 nucleotides read TGTGCCAGCAGTTTAGGGGGGTTCCCTGGCTACACCTTC.

The rearrangement uses TRBV6-1 and TRBJ2-4, with D maybe TRBD1 (6 bases). Per the germline V gene, CDR1 is MNHNS and CDR2 is SASEGT. V was pared by 3 bases and J by 4 bases, with 13 bases between. This CDR3 region has 15 residues. CDR3 sequence: CASSEQGFGKNIQYF. CDR3 coding DNA: TGTGCCAGCAGTGAGCAGGGGTTTGGAAAAAACATTCAGTACTTC.

The J gene is TRBJ2-3, the V gene TRBV5-1, with 7 bases aligning to TRBD2. The germline V gene encodes CDR1 SGHRS and CDR2 YFSETQ. The CDR3 sequence is 15 residues long. V was pared by 0 bases and J by 3 bases, with 4 bases of the junction left unmatched. CDR3 coding DNA: TGCGCCAGCAGCTTGGTTTCTAGCGGTACAGATACGCAGTATTTT. Translating it yields CASSLVSSGTDTQYF.

V and J are TRBV10-2 and TRBJ1-4; D gene ambiguous. This CDR3 is built from 16 residues. Germline V gives CDR1 WSHSY, CDR2 SAAADI. V lost 0 bases, J lost 4 bases, and 12 bases lay in between. CDR3 in DNA: TGCGCCAGCAGTGAGTCCCCCGGGAAACTTAATGAAAAACTGTTTTTT. Its translation: CASSESPGKLNEKLFF.

This clone was seen once. This sequence joins TRBV29-1 and TRBJ1-1; D unresolved. Trimming took off 4 bases at V and 2 bases at J, with 17 bases between the two ends. The germline gives CDR1 SQVTM, CDR2 ANQGSEA. This CDR3 is built from 15 residues. CDR3 sequence: CSVVPTAAINTEAFF. The CDR3 coding sequence is TGCAGCGTTGTCCCTACGGCGGCCATCAACACTGAAGCTTTCTTT.

The rearrangement links TRBV10-3 to TRBJ1-4; D ambiguous. Trimming stripped 4 bases from V and 4 bases from J, with 13 bases between. Germline assignment: CDR1 ENHRY and CDR2 SYGVKD. This CDR3 is 15 amino acids long. The CDR3 loop reads CAISASSSLNEKLFF. The CDR3, as DNA: TGTGCCATCAGTGCTTCTTCTAGTCTTAATGAAAAACTGTTTTTT.

J is TRBJ2-1 and V is TRBV6-5; the match to TRBD2 covers 9 bases. Trimming at V came to 0 bases and at J to 2 bases, leaving 2 bases not matched to a gene. The CDR3 covers 16 residues. Germline V gives CDR1 MNHEY, CDR2 SVGAGI. The CDR3 loop is CASSYSQRGAYNEQFF. The DNA of the CDR3 is TGTGCCAGCAGTTACTCGCAGCGGGGGGCCTACAATGAGCAGTTCTTC.

The rearrangement joins TRBV5-4 to TRBJ1-2, with TRBD1 identical over 8 bases. V lost 3 bases, J lost 5 bases, and 3 bases stayed unmatched. The germline CDR1 and CDR2 sequences are SGHNT and YYREEE (reference sequence). This CDR3 contains 13 residues. This chain's CDR3 is CASSSDRVYGYTF. CDR3 bases: TGTGCCAGCAGCTCGGACAGGGTTTATGGCTACACCTTC.

The chain employs TRBV4-3 and TRBJ2-3; TRBD2 might be the D (7 bases). From germline, CDR1 is LGHNA and CDR2 YSLEER. CDR3 length: 18 residues. The V gene lost 3 bases and the J gene lost 5 bases, with 24 bases spanning the gap. The CDR3 DNA follows: TGCGCCAGCAGCCAGGGCCCCCTTGGAGGGGGGGCCGGAGATACGCAGTATTTT. It encodes CASSQGPLGGGAGDTQYF.

Here the CDR3 DNA reads TGTGCCAGCAGACGAGGGCATGACACTGAAGCTTTCTTT. It yields the protein CASRRGHDTEAFF. The V and J genes are TRBV7-3 and TRBJ1-1, with D unresolved. The germline V and J ends were trimmed by 6 bases and 3 bases, with 11 bases remaining between them. CDR1 and CDR2 from the germline V gene are SGHTA and FQGTGA. The CDR3 is 13 amino acids.

V and J are TRBV18 and TRBJ1-2; D is possibly TRBD1 (5 bases). Trimming left V 0 bases short and J 5 bases short, with 10 bases between. This CDR3 region has 14 residues. CDR1 and CDR2 (germline): KGHSH, LQKENI. This CDR3 is CASSPPQRQYGYTF. The CDR3 DNA sequence: TGTGCCAGCTCACCACCCCAAAGACAGTATGGCTACACCTTC. The full variable domain, with the rest looked up from reference TRBV18 and TRBJ1-2, is NAGVMQNPRHLVRRRGQEARLRCSPMKGHSHVYWYRQLPEEGLKFMVYLQKENIIDESGMPKERFSAEFPKEGPSILRIQQVVRGDSAAYFCASSPPQRQYGYTFGSGTRLTVV.

The chain has TRBV30 and TRBJ2-7; maybe TRBD2 (5 bases). The germline V and J ends were trimmed by 5 bases and 2 bases, with 13 bases remaining between them. Germline-derived CDR1 and CDR2 are GTSNPN and SVGIG (reference sequence). CDR3 size: 13 residues. CDR3: CAWATGLTYEQYF. DNA of the CDR3: TGTGCCTGGGCAACGGGATTAACCTACGAGCAGTACTTC.

The V and J genes are TRBV6-2 or TRBV6-3 and TRBJ2-7; D might be TRBD2 (6 bases). V lost 6 bases, J lost 2 bases, and 17 bases lay in between. The CDR3 totals 15 residues. Germline-derived CDR1 and CDR2 are MNHEY and SVGEGT. CDR3 DNA sequence: TGTGCCAGCAGCCTAGGGTCCGGGGGAACCTACGAGCAGTACTTC. Protein sequence: CASSLGSGGTYEQYF.

The V gene is TRBV5-1, the J gene TRBJ1-2; 8 bases align to TRBD1. V lost 0 bases to trimming and J lost 5 bases; unmatched junction nucleotides: 12. CDR1 is SGHRS and CDR2 is YFSETQ in the germline V gene. The CDR3 contains 17 residues. For the CDR3, the DNA is TGCGCCAGCAGCTTGGAGGGGCCGGCAGGGGGCAAGTATGGCTACACCTTC. Translated, it gives CASSLEGPAGGKYGYTF.

In DNA form, the CDR3 reads TGTGCCAGCAGCCTTCGCGAGGGCCCGGGCTATGGCTACACCTTC. Its translation is CASSLREGPGYGYTF. The chain carries TRBV7-2 and TRBJ1-2; D is uncertain. V dropped 5 bases and J dropped 4 bases, with 17 bases sitting between them. This CDR3 has 15 amino acids. Per the germline V gene, CDR1 is SGHTA and CDR2 is FQGNSA.

V and J are TRBV6-5 and TRBJ1-2; D is ambiguous. CDR3 length: 13 residues. CDR1 MNHEY and CDR2 SVGAGI come from the germline V gene. V gave up 2 bases and J gave up 5 bases, with 9 bases separating them. CDR3 DNA: TGTGCCAGCAGTTACGGGCAGCAGTATGGCTACACCTTC. As protein: CASSYGQQYGYTF.

J is TRBJ2-5 and V is TRBV9; 8 bases fit TRBD1. The junction had 10 bases not matched to a gene; V was cut back by 3 bases and J by 3 bases. The CDR3 consists of 16 residues. The germline V gene has CDR1 SGDLS and CDR2 YYNGEE. CDR3 region: CASSAGTGTGEETQYF. DNA of the CDR3: TGTGCCAGCAGCGCAGGAACCGGGACAGGAGAAGAGACCCAGTACTTC.

The chain is built from TRBV27 and TRBJ1-1; 10 bases fit TRBD1. The V and J ends lost 6 bases and 1 base, in that order; junction bases with no gene match: 8. The CDR3 runs 16 residues. Germline CDR1 and CDR2: MNHEY and SMNVEV (reference sequence). The CDR3 DNA is TGTGCCAGCAGGCGTTATGGGACAGGGGAGAACACTGAAGCTTTCTTT. This translates into CASRRYGTGENTEAFF.

V usage is TRBV11-2 and J usage is TRBJ2-2; D may be TRBD2 (5 bases). V dropped 5 bases and J dropped 3 bases, with 10 bases sitting between them. The CDR3 length is 14 residues. Germline CDR1 reads SGHAT; CDR2 reads FQNNGV. The CDR3 region has the DNA TGTGCCAGCAGCGCCAGGCGGGACACCGGGGAGCTGTTTTTT. It encodes CASSARRDTGELFF.

Details on this clone: This same CDR3 is encoded by further DNA sequences in the sample. In DNA form, the CDR3 reads TGTGCCAGCAGTGAAGAAGACAGGGGAAGGGGCTACACCTTC. This sequence encodes CASSEEDRGRGYTF. This rearrangement joins TRBV2 to TRBJ1-2; 8 bases align to TRBD1. The germline V gene has CDR1 SNHLY and CDR2 FYNNEI. V was clipped by 1 base and J by 8 bases; unmatched bases: 6. The CDR3 extends over 14 amino acids.

The CDR3 sequence: CAIPGTGNTGELFF. DNA for the CDR3: TGTGCCATCCCGGGGACAGGGAACACCGGGGAGCTGTTTTTT. The J gene is TRBJ2-2, the V gene TRBV11-1; 8 nucleotides agree with TRBD1. The trim removed 10 bases at V and 1 base at J, leaving 5 bases unmatched. There are 14 residues in the CDR3. Germline V gene lookup returns CDR1 SGHAT and CDR2 FQDESV (reference sequence). Supplemented by reference TRBV11-1 and TRBJ2-2, the full variable domain reads EAEVAQSPRYKITEKSQAVAFWCDPISGHATLYWYRQILGQGPELLVQFQDESVVDDSQLPKDRFSAERLKGVDSTLKIQPAELGDSAMYLCAIPGTGNTGELFFGEGSRLTVL.

The chain recombines TRBV12-3 or TRBV12-4 with TRBJ2-1; no reliable D call. Trimming removed 3 bases from V and 8 bases from J, with 11 bases in between. CDR3 length: 13 residues. CDR3 loop: CASSLPKADEQFF. As DNA, the CDR3 is TGTGCCAGCAGTTTGCCGAAGGCGGATGAGCAGTTCTTC.